These T cell receptor beta chains were read from a single sample in a study of blood T cell repertoires in COVID-19. The method was immunoSEQ multiplex PCR; TCRdb's version includes in-frame clones alone and lacks a portion of them. The sample consists of about 220,000 clones, around 80% of them appearing once. Sequenced input: peripheral blood. The receptors were gathered from a woman in her 70s with acute or convalescent COVID-19. CDR3s include the opening cysteine and the closing phenylalanine or tryptophan. The D gene is left open where the match is weak. Expanded clones are given a class, and other clones once, few, many or no size at all.

>few|TRBV29-1|-|TRBJ2-5
TGCAGCGTTGTTGGGCAGCCCTACCAAGAGACCCAGTACTTC
CSVVGQPYQETQYF
>-|TRBV19|TRBD2|TRBJ2-1
TGTGCCAGTAGGTCAGCGGGGGCTTACAATGAGCAGTTCTTC
CASRSAGAYNEQFF
>-|TRBV30|-|TRBJ1-1
TGTGCCTGGCAGGGGAACACTGAAGCTTTCTTT
CAWQGNTEAFF
>-|TRBV18|-|TRBJ1-2
TGTGCCAGCTCACCGCCGGGGAACTATGGCTACACCTTC
CASSPPGNYGYTF
>-|TRBV7-2|TRBD1|TRBJ2-7
TGTGCCAGCAGCCTCCGGGACAGTAGAGGTTACGAGCAGTACTTC
CASSLRDSRGYEQYF
>once|TRBV5-1|-|TRBJ2-7
TGCGCCAGCGGACTGGACTCGTCCTACGAGCAGTACTTC
CASGLDSSYEQYF
>-|TRBV18|TRBD1|TRBJ1-2
TGTGCCAGCTCACCACCACAGGGGATTAATGGCTACACCTTC
CASSPPQGINGYTF
>-|TRBV7-9|TRBD2|TRBJ2-7
TGTGCCAGCAGCTACCCGGTGCATCGGGGACTAGCGGGGTCCTACGAGCAGTACTTC
CASSYPVHRGLAGSYEQYF
>-|TRBV29-1|-|TRBJ2-5
TGCAGCGTTGACCTGGAGGGAGGAGGGCAGACCCAGTACTTC
CSVDLEGGGQTQYF
>-|TRBV7-8|-|TRBJ2-2
TGTGCCAGCACCATTGCCGGGGAGCTGTTTTTT
CASTIAGELFF
>-|TRBV11-2|-|TRBJ1-2
TGTGCCAGCAGCTTAGATCCCCAGGCTGGCTACACCTTC
CASSLDPQAGYTF
>many|TRBV7-2|-|TRBJ2-1
TGTGCCAGCAGCTTAGCTTTCAGGGGCAATGAGCAGTTCTTC
CASSLAFRGNEQFF
>-|TRBV12-2|-|TRBJ2-5
TGTGCAAGTCGCTTATCGGCAGGGGGAGAGACCCAGTACTTC
CASRLSAGGETQYF
>-|TRBV11-2|-|TRBJ1-1
TGTGCCAGCAGCTTAGTGCTGGGAGGGAGCACTGAAGCTTTCTTT
CASSLVLGGSTEAFF
>-|TRBV19|-|TRBJ1-3
TGTGCCAGTACCCAGGACAGTCTGGCCGGAAACACCATATATTTT
CASTQDSLAGNTIYF
>-|TRBV4-1|-|TRBJ1-1
TGCGCCAGCAGCCAAGGGTTTCAGGGGCGATCGAACACTGAAGCTTTCTTT
CASSQGFQGRSNTEAFF
>-|TRBV29-1|-|TRBJ2-7
TGCAGCGTTGGGGTTAGGGGGTCCTCCTACGAGCAGTACTTC
CSVGVRGSSYEQYF